The present entry profiles one T cell receptor (beta chain) with its context. These data belong to a study of blood T cell repertoires in COVID-19. The overall study: Sites across the United States, Italy and Spain contributed samples from acute and convalescent COVID-19.

How the authors handled the data: Reference gene primer amplification in the assay estimated nucleated cell counts. Sequenced by immunoSEQ multiplex PCR; TCRdb stores in-frame clones only, minus some. V and J calls and clone size are copied from that table; D and trimming were computed from the DNA. The data hold more than 200,000 clones, with around four fifths observed a single time. This CDR3 has 15 amino acids. Looked up from germline, CDR1 is MNHEY and CDR2 is SVGAGI. The trim removed 8 bases at V and 5 bases at J, leaving 11 bases unmatched. The sequence was collected from a man aged 60-69 years with acute or convalescent COVID-19. Input material: peripheral blood. The chain combines TRBV6-5 with TRBJ2-7, with 11 positions matching TRBD2. The CDR3 protein is CASSGVGLAANEQYF. CDR3 DNA: TGTGCCAGCTCAGGGGTGGGACTAGCGGCAAACGAGCAGTACTTC.